The 2 T cell receptor beta chains given below trace back to one sample, sequenced in a study of cytomegalovirus exposure and HLA in healthy donors. This PCR relied on a set of 60 Vbeta primers and 13 Jbeta primers. The protocol was immunoSEQ multiplex PCR, while the TCRdb copy is restricted to in-frame clones and leaves out a portion. Of 99,000 or so clones listed, approximately 16% are singletons. Sequencing was performed on PBMCs. All receptors come from a female donor in good health and CMV-seronegative.

The chain links TRBV4-1 to TRBJ2-3; 12 bases fit TRBD1. V lost 3 bases and J lost 5; bases outside the gene matches: 15. The CDR3 runs 19 residues. In germline, CDR1 is MGHRA, CDR2 YSYEKL. CDR3 in amino acids: CASSQKATMGQGAEDTQYF. The CDR3 DNA reads TGCGCCAGCAGCCAGAAGGCTACAATGGGACAGGGGGCCGAAGATACGCAGTATTTT.

J is TRBJ1-5 and V is TRBV9; D perhaps matches TRBD1 (6 bases). Germline-derived CDR1 and CDR2 are SGDLS and YYNGEE. The V and J ends lost 0 bases and 2 bases respectively, with 9 bases between them. The CDR3 totals 15 residues. DNA of the CDR3: TGTGCCAGCAGCGTAGATTGGACAGGCAATCAGCCCCAGCATTTT. Translated, it gives CASSVDWTGNQPQHF.